The entry below gives a single T cell receptor (beta chain) sequence along with its context. No antigen is known for it. Here immunoSEQ multiplex PCR was the method, and the copy in TCRdb shows in-frame clones only, minus some. The repertoire holds approximately 100,000 clones, with approximately 93% as singletons. Deletions cut 4 bases from V and 8 bases from J, with 15 bases between. Germline V lookup: CDR1 PRHDT, CDR2 FYEKMQ (reference sequence). The CDR3 extends over 15 amino acids. This entry comes from a study of T cell responses to AZD1222 COVID-19 vaccine. Study-wide results and limits: Nearly half of spike-specific TCRs reportedly target variant regions that are unmutated in the B.1.351 and B.1.1.7 variants. Donors, mostly white British, included more females; clonal diversity was possibly underestimated. Regions 160-218 and 743-854 held dominance among vaccine-associated CD4 TCRs, which spanned spike. Repertoire samples came only from after the peak T cell response.

This sequence was found in an adult in good health. The sample was peripheral blood, taken on day 0 of AZD1222 vaccination. The genes are TRBV13 and TRBJ1-6, with D perhaps matching TRBD1 (5 bases). Here the CDR3 DNA reads TGTGCCAGCAGCTCCAGGGTCACCGGGGATTCACCCCTCCACTTT. Encoded protein: CASSSRVTGDSPLHF.